This T cell receptor beta chain was profiled in a study of blood T cell repertoires in COVID-19. Looking at the study overall: Samples taken during acute and convalescent COVID-19 were collected in the United States, Italy and Spain.

Produced via immunoSEQ multiplex PCR; TCRdb's table is partial and in-frame only. The data show about 100,000 clones, more than 85% seen once. The sequence came from a man aged 45 to 65 with active or convalescent COVID-19. Source material: peripheral blood.

CDR3 sequence: CASSLSGGTNNEQFF. The CDR3 bases are TGCGCCAGCAGCCTAAGTGGGGGGACCAACAATGAGCAGTTCTTC. This chain connects TRBV4-1 to TRBJ2-1; D is perhaps TRBD2 (6 bases). This CDR3 is built from 15 residues. V lost 4 bases to trimming and J lost 5 bases, with 15 bases between them. Germline CDR1 and CDR2: MGHRA and YSYEKL.